This entry lists 17 T cell receptor beta chains sequenced from one sample in a study of beta chain features in type 1 diabetes. Points from the study as a whole: Among patients with Type 1 diabetes, TCRB CDR3s were moderately but significantly shorter in every one of the four CD4+ subsets.

No antigen is known for these receptors. As every portion of the isolated RNA was reverse transcribed, the sequencing read expressed TCRB transcripts. Generated by immunoSEQ multiplex PCR, the TCRdb table keeps only in-frame clones and is missing some. The sample records about 700,000 clones, about an eighth being singletons. Sequencing was performed on naive CD4+ T cells from blood. The receptors were gathered from a man between 18 and 29 years old with type 1 diabetes.

The chain carries TRBV30 and TRBJ1-1; D not resolved. The germline V and J ends were trimmed by 4 bases and 6 bases, with 15 bases remaining between them. The V gene's germline CDR1 is GTSNPN and CDR2 SVGIG (reference sequence). This CDR3 has 13 residues. The DNA for the CDR3 is TGTGCCTGGATTCCCTCTCCCGGTCCTGAAGCTTTCTTT. It codes for CAWIPSPGPEAFF. The complete variable domain, with remaining parts taken from reference TRBV30 and TRBJ1-1, reads SQTIHQWPATLVQPVGSPLSLECTVEGTSNPNLYWYRQAAGRGLQLLFYSVGIGQISSEVPQNLSASRPQDRQFILSSKKLLLSDSGFYLCAWIPSPGPEAFFGQGTRLTVV.

The chain employs TRBV30 and TRBJ1-2; TRBD1 matches at 7 bases. The germline gives CDR1 GTSNPN, CDR2 SVGIG (reference sequence). This CDR3 spans 14 amino acids. Germline trimming cut 3 bases from V and 0 bases from J; bases unmatched to any gene: 4. The CDR3 spells CAWRGDSANYGYTF. In DNA, the CDR3 is TGTGCCTGGAGGGGGGACAGTGCTAACTATGGCTACACCTTC.

This clone occurred a few times. The rearrangement joins TRBV5-1 to TRBJ2-7; 7 bases fit TRBD1. Germline lookup yields CDR1 SGHRS and CDR2 YFSETQ. The trim removed 2 bases at V and 0 bases at J, leaving 5 bases unmatched. There are 15 residues in the CDR3. The CDR3 DNA follows: TGCGCCAGCAGCTTAGGACAGGCCAGCTCCTACGAGCAGTACTTC. Protein sequence: CASSLGQASSYEQYF.

This clone occurred a few times. The chain uses TRBV7-9 and TRBJ2-5, with TRBD1 matching 7 bases. With V trimmed by 1 base and J by 0 bases, 5 bases remained unmatched. The CDR3 runs to 16 residues. Germline CDR1 SEHNR, CDR2 FQNEAQ (reference sequence). CDR3 bases: TGTGCCAGCAGCTTAGGAGCGACAGGGAACCAAGAGACCCAGTACTTC. Protein: CASSLGATGNQETQYF.

Remarks on this clone: This sample includes further DNA sequences coding for the same CDR3. V usage is TRBV4-1 and J usage is TRBJ1-2; 8 bases are a match to TRBD1. This CDR3 is 15 amino acids long. The trim removed 1 base at V and 2 bases at J, leaving 3 bases unmatched. Looked up from germline, CDR1 is MGHRA and CDR2 is YSYEKL. DNA for the CDR3: TGCGCCAGCAGCCAAGGTCAGGGGGCGAACTATGGCTACACCTTC. It specifies CASSQGQGANYGYTF.

This clone was detected once. As DNA, the CDR3 is TGTGCCAGCAGCTTCCAGACTGGGGCCAACGTCCTGACTTTC. It encodes CASSFQTGANVLTF. This rearrangement joins TRBV7-9 to TRBJ2-6; D not certain. Germline CDR1 and CDR2: SEHNR and FQNEAQ (reference sequence). This CDR3 is built from 14 residues. V lost 3 bases and J lost 2, with 5 bases in between.

This clone was counted only a few times. This sequence joins TRBV7-9 and TRBJ2-7; 8 positions agree with TRBD2. The ends lost 2 bases at V and 2 bases at J; junction bases unmatched: 5. This CDR3 has 15 residues. CDR1 SEHNR and CDR2 FQNEAQ come from the germline V gene (reference sequence). CDR3 nucleotide sequence: TGTGCCAGCAGCTTACAGCGGGGGCCAGCCTACGAGCAGTACTTC. This sequence encodes CASSLQRGPAYEQYF.

This clone turned up a few times. V is TRBV5-6 and J is TRBJ1-2; 7 nucleotides line up with TRBD1. Germline V gene lookup returns CDR1 SGHDT and CDR2 YYEEEE. CDR3 length: 14 amino acids. The V and J ends lost 0 bases and 7 bases, in that order; junction bases with no gene match: 6. The CDR3 sequence: CASSLADRAGGYTF. The CDR3 nucleotides are TGTGCCAGCAGCTTGGCCGACAGGGCTGGTGGCTACACCTTC.

The sample holds a few counts of this clone. The chain joins TRBV10-3 to TRBJ2-1; 9 bases are shared with TRBD2. Per the germline V gene, CDR1 is ENHRY and CDR2 is SYGVKD. The V gene end was trimmed by 2 bases and the J gene end by 4 bases; junction bases not matched to a gene: 3. The CDR3 covers 15 residues. DNA for the CDR3: TGTGCCATCAGTGAGCCGCGGGGGGGTTACAATGAGCAGTTCTTC. It codes for CAISEPRGGYNEQFF.

The chain joins TRBV30 to TRBJ1-3, with D perhaps matching TRBD1 (6 bases). The CDR3 is made up of 14 amino acids. Trimming stripped 0 bases from V and 8 bases from J, with 14 bases between. Germline V gene sequence: CDR1 GTSNPN, CDR2 SVGIG (reference sequence). The CDR3 sequence is CAWSVVRGRHTIYF. DNA for the CDR3: TGTGCCTGGAGTGTAGTCAGGGGAAGACACACCATATATTTT.

This clone has only one observation. The CDR3 sequence is CASRADSFTEAFF. CDR3 nucleotides: TGTGCCAGCAGGGCCGACAGTTTCACTGAAGCTTTCTTT. V is TRBV2 and J is TRBJ1-1, with D possibly matching TRBD1 (5 bases). The CDR3 is made up of 13 amino acids. Germline V CDR1 and CDR2: SNHLY, FYNNEI. Trimming shortened V by 6 bases and J by 4 bases, and 12 bases separated the two germline ends.

This clone was seen a handful of times. The chain uses TRBV28 and TRBJ1-1; TRBD1 matches 7 bases. Trimming took 7 bases from V and 8 from J; bases not matched to a gene: 4. This CDR3 is 11 amino acids long. CDR1 and CDR2 from the germline V gene are MDHEN and SYDVKM. The CDR3 is CASIPTGEAFF. Here the CDR3 DNA reads TGTGCCAGCATCCCGACAGGGGAAGCTTTCTTT.

There are a few counts of this clone. The V and J genes are TRBV25-1 and TRBJ1-1, with D perhaps TRBD1 (6 bases). Germline V CDR1 and CDR2: MGHDK, SYGVNS. The CDR3 contains 14 residues. V lost 6 bases and J lost 2, with 13 bases in between. The CDR3 loop reads CASRETGRNTEAFF. The DNA of the CDR3 is TGTGCCAGCAGAGAGACAGGAAGAAACACTGAAGCTTTCTTT.

This clone was detected a few times. CDR3 protein: CASSSSGDTQYF. CDR3 nucleotides: TGTGCCAGCAGTTCTAGCGGGGATACGCAGTATTTT. The chain links TRBV7-3 to TRBJ2-3; 8 nucleotides match TRBD2. V lost 6 bases, J lost 6 bases, and 2 bases stayed unmatched. Germline assignment: CDR1 SGHTA and CDR2 FQGTGA. CDR3 length: 12 residues.

A few counts support this clone. The rearrangement joins TRBV30 to TRBJ1-2, with D hard to call. Germline CDR1 reads GTSNPN; CDR2 reads SVGIG (reference sequence). The V gene lost 0 bases and the J gene lost 14 bases, with 10 bases spanning the gap. The CDR3 covers 10 residues. The CDR3, as DNA: TGTGCCTGGAGTGTCCGGGTTTCTACCTTC. Amino acid sequence: CAWSVRVSTF.

This clone was picked up many times. Different DNA sequences within this sample yield the same CDR3. The rearrangement links TRBV30 to TRBJ1-1; the D is unclear. Germline lookup yields CDR1 GTSNPN and CDR2 SVGIG (reference sequence). The CDR3 is 13 amino acids. V lost 0 bases and J lost 0, with 5 bases in between. The CDR3 coding sequence is TGTGCCTGGAGTGTTTCGATGAACACTGAAGCTTTCTTT. Protein product: CAWSVSMNTEAFF.

The V and J genes are TRBV7-2 and TRBJ2-1; D is tentatively TRBD1 or TRBD2 (6 bases each). CDR3 size: 13 residues. The germline gives CDR1 SGHTA, CDR2 FQGNSA. The V and J ends lost 5 bases and 10 bases respectively, with 15 bases between them. CDR3 residues: CASSIRQAGEQFF. CDR3 bases: TGTGCCAGCAGCATACGACAGGCGGGAGAGCAGTTCTTC.